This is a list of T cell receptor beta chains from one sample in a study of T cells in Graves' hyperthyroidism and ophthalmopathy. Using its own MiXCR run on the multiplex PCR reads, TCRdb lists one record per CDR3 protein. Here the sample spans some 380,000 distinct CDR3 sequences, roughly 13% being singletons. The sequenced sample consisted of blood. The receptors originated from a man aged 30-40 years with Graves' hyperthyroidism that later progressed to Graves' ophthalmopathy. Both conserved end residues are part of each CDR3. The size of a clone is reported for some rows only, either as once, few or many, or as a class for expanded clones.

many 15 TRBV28 CASRTGGRGYQPQHF
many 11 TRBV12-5 CASGWGETQYF
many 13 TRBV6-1 CASSWGGGETQYF
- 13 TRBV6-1 CASSEHPFYEQYF
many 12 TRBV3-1 CASSQGSTEQYF
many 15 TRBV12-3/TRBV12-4 CASSRTALTQETQYF
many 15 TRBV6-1 CASSRLVGSYNEQFF
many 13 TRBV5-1 CASHSGGLREQYF
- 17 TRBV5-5 CASSLVPGGLAKNIQYF
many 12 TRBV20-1 CSVGGGNTEAFF
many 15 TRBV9 CASSVDAGGGYEQYF
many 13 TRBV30 CAWSLTAFYEQYF
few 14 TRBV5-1 CASSLVGTNYEQYF
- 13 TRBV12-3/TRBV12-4 CATSAHDKDEQYF
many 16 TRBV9 CASSVGGGSFYNEQFF
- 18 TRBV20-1 CSAKTVGGTLIYNQPQHF
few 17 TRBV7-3 CASSPRRQGDSNQPQHF
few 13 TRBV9 CASSLTRDYGYTF
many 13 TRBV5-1 CASSPGTFYGYTF
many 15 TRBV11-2 CASSPMRGAFYGYTF
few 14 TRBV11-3 CASKPGQGWNEQFF
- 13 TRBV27 CASGTYSYNEQFF
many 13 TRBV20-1 CSARGRVEGPQHF
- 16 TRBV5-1 CASSPDGYGPSDEQFF
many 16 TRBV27 CASSSRSGGGTDTQYF
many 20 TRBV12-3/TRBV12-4 CASSPTPFSGGARRDNEQFF
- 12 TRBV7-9 CATFDTTYGYTF
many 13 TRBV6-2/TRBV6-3 CASSYGQGPEAFF
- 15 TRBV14 CASSQRGTGNNEQFF
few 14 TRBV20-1 CSARGGRSYNEQFF
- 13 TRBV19 CASSPDSTYEQYF
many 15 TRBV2 CASRAWGGAESPLHF
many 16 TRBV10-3 CAISEFSGQGNSPLHF
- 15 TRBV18 CASSPRGAPRETQYF
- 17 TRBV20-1 CSARDGSRPDRRNIQYF
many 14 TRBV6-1 CASSPPNSNYGYTF
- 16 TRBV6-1 CATDALRGRTNYGYTF
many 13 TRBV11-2 CASSPAESEALHF
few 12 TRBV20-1 CSARDPQGELFF
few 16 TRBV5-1 CASSLVGTSGGIEQFF
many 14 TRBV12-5 CASATTFGGETQYF
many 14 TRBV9 CASNRIGTTDTQYF
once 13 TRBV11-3 CASGRVLNTEAFF
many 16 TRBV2 CASSEALGGSGQPQHF